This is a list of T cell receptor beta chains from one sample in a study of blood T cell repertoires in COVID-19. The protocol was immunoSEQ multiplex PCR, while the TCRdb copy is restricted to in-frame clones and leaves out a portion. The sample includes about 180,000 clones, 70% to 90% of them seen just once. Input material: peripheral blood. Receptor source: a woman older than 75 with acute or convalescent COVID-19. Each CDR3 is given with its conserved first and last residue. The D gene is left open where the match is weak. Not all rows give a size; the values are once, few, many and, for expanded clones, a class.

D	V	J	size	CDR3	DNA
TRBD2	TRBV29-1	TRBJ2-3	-	CSVRTSGSTDTQYF	TGCAGCGTTCGGACTAGCGGGAGCACAGATACGCAGTATTTT
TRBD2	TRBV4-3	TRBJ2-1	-	CASSRGGTSGYNEQFF	TGCGCCAGCAGCCGCGGAGGGACTAGCGGCTACAATGAGCAGTTCTTC
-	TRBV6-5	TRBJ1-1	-	CASLANTEAFF	TGTGCCAGCTTGGCGAACACTGAAGCTTTCTTT
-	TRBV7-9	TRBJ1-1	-	CASSPPEYGMNTEAFF	TGTGCCAGCAGCCCTCCGGAGTACGGAATGAACACTGAAGCTTTCTTT
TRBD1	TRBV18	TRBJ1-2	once	CASSRDRDDGYTF	TGTGCCAGCTCACGGGACAGGGACGATGGCTACACCTTC
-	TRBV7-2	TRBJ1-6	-	CASSLGAGLDSPLHF	TGTGCCAGCAGCTTAGGGGCAGGGTTAGATTCACCCCTCCACTTT
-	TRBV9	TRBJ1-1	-	CASSVGGSMSNTEAFF	TGTGCCAGCAGCGTCGGCGGATCAATGTCGAACACTGAAGCTTTCTTT
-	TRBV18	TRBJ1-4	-	CASSQSGETNEKLFF	TGTGCCAGCTCACAATCGGGGGAAACTAATGAAAAACTGTTTTTT
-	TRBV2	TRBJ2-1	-	CASSRDRSSSYNEQFF	TGTGCCAGCAGTCGCGACAGGTCCAGCTCCTACAATGAGCAGTTCTTC
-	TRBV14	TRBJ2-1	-	CASSQGWGEQFF	TGTGCCAGCAGCCAAGGGTGGGGCGAGCAGTTCTTC
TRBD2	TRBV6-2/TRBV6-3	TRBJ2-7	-	CASSYPPTSGEGYEQYF	TGTGCCAGCAGTTACCCTCCTACTAGCGGGGAAGGTTACGAGCAGTACTTC
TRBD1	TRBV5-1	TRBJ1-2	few	CASSSDPGTGGGYTF	TGCGCCAGCAGCTCGGATCCCGGGACAGGCGGGGGCTACACCTTC
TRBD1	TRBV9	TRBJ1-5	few	CASSASTGGIQPQHF	TGTGCCAGCAGCGCTTCAACAGGGGGAATTCAGCCCCAGCATTTT
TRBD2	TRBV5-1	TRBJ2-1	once	CASSLRRGEYNEQFF	TGCGCCAGCAGCTTGAGGCGGGGGGAATACAATGAGCAGTTCTTC
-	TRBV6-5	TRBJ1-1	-	CASSYSRDWDTEAFF	TGTGCCAGCAGTTACTCTAGGGACTGGGACACTGAAGCTTTCTTT
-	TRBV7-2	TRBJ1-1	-	CASSQTRNTEAFF	TGTGCCAGCAGCCAGACACGGAACACTGAAGCTTTCTTT
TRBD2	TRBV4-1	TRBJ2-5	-	CASSQGLTGGVPQYF	TGCGCCAGCAGCCAAGGACTGACGGGGGGGGTGCCCCAGTACTTC
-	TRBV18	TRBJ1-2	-	CASSSLERIYGYTF	TGTGCCAGCTCATCGTTAGAGAGGATCTATGGCTACACCTTC
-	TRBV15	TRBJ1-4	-	CATSRDRGTSEKLFF	TGTGCCACCAGCAGAGACAGGGGCACTTCTGAAAAACTGTTTTTT
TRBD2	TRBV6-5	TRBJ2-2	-	CASTLLAGAVGELFF	TGTGCCAGCACCTTACTAGCGGGAGCGGTCGGGGAGCTGTTTTTT
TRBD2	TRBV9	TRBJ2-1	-	CASSVAGGFGRTGGEQFF	TGTGCCAGCAGCGTAGCCGGGGGATTCGGCCGGACGGGAGGGGAGCAGTTCTTC
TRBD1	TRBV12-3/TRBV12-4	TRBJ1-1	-	CASSTTGVGAFF	TGTGCCAGCAGTACGACAGGGGTTGGAGCTTTCTTT
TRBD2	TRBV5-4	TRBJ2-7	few	CASSLAGGNEQYF	TGTGCCAGCAGCTTAGCGGGAGGTAACGAGCAGTACTTC
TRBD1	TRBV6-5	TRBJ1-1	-	CASSYYPGQGGTEAFF	TGTGCCAGCAGTTACTACCCGGGACAGGGAGGGACTGAAGCTTTCTTT
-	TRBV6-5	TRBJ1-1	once	CASSLQGNTEAFF	TGTGCCAGCAGCCTACAGGGGAACACTGAAGCTTTCTTT
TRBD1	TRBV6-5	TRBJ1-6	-	CASTQGAGNSPLHF	TGTGCCAGCACCCAGGGGGCAGGCAATTCACCCCTCCACTTT
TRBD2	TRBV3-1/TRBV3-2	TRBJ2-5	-	CASSQGPGGEETQYF	TGTGCCAGCAGCCAAGGACCCGGGGGGGAAGAGACCCAGTACTTC
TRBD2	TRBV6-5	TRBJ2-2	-	CASSPTSGAGELFF	TGTGCCAGCAGTCCGACTAGCGGGGCCGGGGAGCTGTTTTTT
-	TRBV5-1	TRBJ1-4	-	CASSLVGRSTGEKLFF	TGCGCCAGCAGCTTGGTTGGCAGATCAACGGGGGAAAAACTGTTTTTT
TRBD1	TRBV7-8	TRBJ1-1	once	CASSRRGTGDTEAFF	TGTGCCAGCAGCCGCCGGGGGACAGGGGACACTGAAGCTTTCTTT
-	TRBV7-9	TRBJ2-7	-	CASSQSGYEQYF	TGTGCCAGCAGCCAATCGGGCTACGAGCAGTACTTC
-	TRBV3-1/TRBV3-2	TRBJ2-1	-	CASSQGVGGNEQFF	TGTGCCAGCAGCCAAGGGGTTGGAGGGAATGAGCAGTTCTTC
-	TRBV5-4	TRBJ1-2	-	CASSQIQASYGYTF	TGTGCCAGCAGCCAGATACAGGCCTCCTATGGCTACACCTTC
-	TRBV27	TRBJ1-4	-	CASRKGGADEKLFF	TGTGCCAGCCGAAAGGGGGGGGCTGATGAAAAACTGTTTTTT
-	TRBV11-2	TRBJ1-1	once	CASSPGPGLGEAFF	TGTGCCAGCAGCCCCGGCCCGGGACTCGGTGAAGCTTTCTTT
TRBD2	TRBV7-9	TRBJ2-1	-	CASRSTSGSGPYNEQFF	TGTGCCAGCAGATCAACTAGCGGGAGTGGGCCATACAATGAGCAGTTCTTC
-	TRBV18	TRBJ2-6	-	CASSPPSLFSSGANVLTF	TGTGCCAGCTCACCACCGAGTTTGTTTAGCTCTGGGGCCAACGTCCTGACTTTC